These T cell receptor beta chains were read from a single sample in a study of cytomegalovirus exposure and HLA in healthy donors. Assay: immunoSEQ multiplex PCR; the TCRdb copy retains only in-frame clones and omits some. The profile shows some 120,000 clones, 78% of them singletons. Sequencing was done on a sample of PBMCs. These receptors all stem from a woman aged 40 to 50 in good health and CMV-seronegative. CDR3s include the opening cysteine and the closing phenylalanine or tryptophan. The order of the fields is V gene, J gene, D gene, clone size, CDR3 DNA, CDR3 protein. A D gene is named only where the DNA matches it firmly. A clone size is listed for some rows: how often the clone was seen (once, few, many), or a class if it is expanded.

>TRBV11-2|TRBJ1-3|NA|once
TGTGCCAGCAGCTTACAACAGGGAACTGGAAACACCATATATTTT
CASSLQQGTGNTIYF
>TRBV6-5|TRBJ1-5|NA|NA
TGTGCCAGCAGTTGGGGGGATGGCAATCAGCCCCAGCATTTT
CASSWGDGNQPQHF
>TRBV4-1|TRBJ2-1|TRBD2|NA
TGCGCCAGCAGCCAAGATTGGGAGGGCGGGAGGCCGGGGTATGAGCAGTTCTTC
CASSQDWEGGRPGYEQFF
>TRBV15|TRBJ1-2|NA|once
TGTGCCACCAGCATAGGGGGGGGCTATGGCTACACCTTC
CATSIGGGYGYTF
>TRBV10-1|TRBJ2-3|NA|NA
TGCGCCAGCGCCCAGGGGGACTCAGATACGCAGTATTTT
CASAQGDSDTQYF
>TRBV19|TRBJ2-1|TRBD1|once
TGTGCCAGTAGTATAGATACAGGGGGGAGCAATGAGCAGTTCTTC
CASSIDTGGSNEQFF
>TRBV11-2|TRBJ2-5|NA|once
TGTGCCAGCAGCTTTATCGAGACCCAGTACTTC
CASSFIETQYF
>TRBV15|TRBJ1-1|NA|NA
TGTGCCACCAGCGGACACAGGAACACTGAAGCTTTCTTT
CATSGHRNTEAFF
>TRBV11-3|TRBJ2-5|NA|NA
TGTGCCAGCAGCTTAGTCAGCCAAGAGACCCAGTACTTC
CASSLVSQETQYF
>TRBV5-6|TRBJ2-1|NA|NA
TGTGCCAGCTCGTCGGTCCTAACAGCCAATGAGCAGTTCTTC
CASSSVLTANEQFF
>TRBV19|TRBJ2-7|NA|few
TGTGCCAGTAGTACTACAGGGAAAGGGGGCTACGAGCAGTACTTC
CASSTTGKGGYEQYF
>TRBV5-1|TRBJ2-3|NA|NA
TGCGCCAGCAGCTTTACGGGGAGGCTGGATACGCAGTATTTT
CASSFTGRLDTQYF
>TRBV29-1|TRBJ2-7|TRBD1|NA
TGCAGCGTTCGACAGGGCGAGCAGTACTTC
CSVRQGEQYF
>TRBV18|TRBJ2-5|NA|NA
TGTGCCAGCTCACCAGAGAGAGAGACCCAGTACTTC
CASSPERETQYF
>TRBV7-9|TRBJ1-2|NA|NA
TGTGCCAGCAGGGCGACGGGACTTACGGAGGGCTACACCTTC
CASRATGLTEGYTF
>TRBV5-1|TRBJ2-3|TRBD2|few
TGCGCCAGCAGCTTGGGGACTAGCGGTGATACGCAGTATTTT
CASSLGTSGDTQYF
>TRBV7-2|TRBJ2-7|TRBD2|NA
TGTGCCAGCAGCTTACTAGCGGGACTGTACGAGCAGTACTTC
CASSLLAGLYEQYF
>TRBV27|TRBJ1-5|NA|NA
TGTGCCAGCAGTTCTGATGGAACGGGGCCCCAGCATTTT
CASSSDGTGPQHF
>TRBV7-6|TRBJ2-7|TRBD1|NA
TGTGCCAGCAGCTTAGTTGGACAGGGGAAAAACGAGCAGTACTTC
CASSLVGQGKNEQYF
>TRBV7-2|TRBJ2-7|NA|few
TGTGCCAGCAGCCCACATCAATACGCCTACGAGCAGTACTTC
CASSPHQYAYEQYF
>TRBV9|TRBJ2-1|TRBD2|NA
TGTGCCAGCAGCTTTGGGACTAGCGGGAGTTCCTACAATGAGCAGTTCTTC
CASSFGTSGSSYNEQFF
>TRBV4-2|TRBJ1-5|NA|NA
TGTGCCAGCAGCCAAGAAGACACCCCCACACCCCAGCATTTT
CASSQEDTPTPQHF